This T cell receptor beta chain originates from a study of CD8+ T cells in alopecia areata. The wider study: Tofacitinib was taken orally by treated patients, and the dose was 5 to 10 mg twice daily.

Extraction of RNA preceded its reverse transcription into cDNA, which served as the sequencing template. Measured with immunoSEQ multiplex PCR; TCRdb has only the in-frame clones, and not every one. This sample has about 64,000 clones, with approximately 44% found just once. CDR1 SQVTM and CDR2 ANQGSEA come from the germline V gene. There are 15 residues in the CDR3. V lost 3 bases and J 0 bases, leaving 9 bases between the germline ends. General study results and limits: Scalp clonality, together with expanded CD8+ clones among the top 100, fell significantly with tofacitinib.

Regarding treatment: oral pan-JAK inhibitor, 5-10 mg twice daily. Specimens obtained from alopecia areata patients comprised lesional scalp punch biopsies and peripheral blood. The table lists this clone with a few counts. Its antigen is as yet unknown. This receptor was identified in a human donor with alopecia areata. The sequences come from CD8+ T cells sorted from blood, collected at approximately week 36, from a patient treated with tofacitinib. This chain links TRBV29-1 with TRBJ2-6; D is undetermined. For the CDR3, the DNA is TGCAGCGTTGATTCTCTCCACTCTGGGGCCAACGTCCTGACTTTC. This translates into CSVDSLHSGANVLTF.